This TCR beta chain was profiled in a study of cytomegalovirus exposure and HLA in healthy donors. Study-wide findings and caveats: Some highly shared sequence variants likely arose as a pipeline artifact. A list of around 160 TCR beta chains associated with cytomegalovirus was given.

V lost 3 bases and J 7 bases, leaving 15 bases between the germline ends. Germline V lookup: CDR1 PRHDT, CDR2 FYEKMQ (reference sequence). The CDR3 runs 15 residues. With regard to this clone: What it binds is unknown.

It was with 60 Vbeta and 13 Jbeta primers that the PCR ran. The table came from immunoSEQ multiplex PCR; TCRdb's copy has only in-frame clones and leaves some out. The sample lists around 120,000 clones, about three quarters occurring once. Sequencing was carried out using PBMCs. This receptor was obtained from a man between 60 and 75 years old in good health and CMV-seropositive. The chain recombines TRBV13 with TRBJ1-4; perhaps TRBD1 as D (5 bases). CDR3 sequence reads: CASSFKRGSGEKLFF. DNA of the CDR3: TGTGCCAGCAGCTTCAAAAGGGGCTCGGGTGAAAAACTGTTTTTT.